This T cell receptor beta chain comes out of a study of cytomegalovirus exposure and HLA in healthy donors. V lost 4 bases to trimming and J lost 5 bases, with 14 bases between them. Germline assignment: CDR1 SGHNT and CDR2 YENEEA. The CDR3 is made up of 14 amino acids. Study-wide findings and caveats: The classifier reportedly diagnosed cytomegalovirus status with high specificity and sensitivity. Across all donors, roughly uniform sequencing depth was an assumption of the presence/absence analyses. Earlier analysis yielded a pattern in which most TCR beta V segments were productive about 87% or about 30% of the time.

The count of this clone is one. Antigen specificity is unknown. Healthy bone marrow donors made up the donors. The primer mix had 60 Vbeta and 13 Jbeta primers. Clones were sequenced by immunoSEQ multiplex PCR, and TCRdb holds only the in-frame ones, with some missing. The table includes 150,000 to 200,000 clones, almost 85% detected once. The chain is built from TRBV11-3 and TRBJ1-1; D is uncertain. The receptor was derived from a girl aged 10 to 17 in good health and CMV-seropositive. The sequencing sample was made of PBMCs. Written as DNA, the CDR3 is TGTGCCAGCAGCTCCCTAATTGGGCTGACTGAAGCTTTCTTT. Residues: CASSSLIGLTEAFF.